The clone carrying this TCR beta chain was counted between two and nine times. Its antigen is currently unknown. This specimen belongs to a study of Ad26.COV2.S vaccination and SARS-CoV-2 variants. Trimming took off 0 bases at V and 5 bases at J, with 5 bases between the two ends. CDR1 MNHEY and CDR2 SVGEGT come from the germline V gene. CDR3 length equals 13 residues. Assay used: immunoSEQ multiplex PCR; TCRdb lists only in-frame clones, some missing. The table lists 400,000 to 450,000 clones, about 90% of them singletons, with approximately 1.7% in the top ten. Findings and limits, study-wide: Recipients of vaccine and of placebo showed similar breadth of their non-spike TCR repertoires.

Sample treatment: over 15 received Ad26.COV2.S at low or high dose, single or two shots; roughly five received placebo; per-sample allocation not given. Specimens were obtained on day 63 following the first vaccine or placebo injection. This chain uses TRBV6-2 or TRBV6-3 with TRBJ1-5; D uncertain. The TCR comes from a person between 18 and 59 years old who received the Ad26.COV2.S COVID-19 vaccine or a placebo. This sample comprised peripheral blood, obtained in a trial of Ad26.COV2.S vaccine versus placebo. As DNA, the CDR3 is TGTGCCAGCAGTTACTCGGCTTATCAGCCCCAGCATTTT. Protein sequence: CASSYSAYQPQHF.